The present TCR beta chain was sequenced within a study of shared clonotypes between healthy human individuals. Looking at the study overall: Donors were two women and a few men aged 18 to 49.

Donors, without exception, were Caucasian adults residing in Nashville, Tennessee. The length of the CDR3 is 17 residues. From germline, CDR1 is SEHNR and CDR2 FQNEAQ (reference sequence). Losses at the gene ends were 1 base for V and 9 bases for J; bases not matched to a gene: 11. Methods used by the authors: ImmunoSEQ only sent back junction sequences with no quality scores, so filtering was done differently. Clones were sequenced by immunoSEQ multiplex PCR, and TCRdb holds only the in-frame ones, with some missing. That table is the source of V, J and clone size, and D and trimming were worked out from the DNA. The data hold millions of clones, with around 90% observed a single time. A remark on this clone: Its target is unknown.

Regarding the study as a whole: The generation probabilities recorded for non-shared clonotypes fell below those of clonotypes shared by all four donors.

The genes are TRBV7-9 and TRBJ2-1; 11 bases are a match to TRBD2. Sequenced: naive CD4+ T cells sorted from blood. Subset here: CD45RA+ positively selected. This receptor was obtained from a man aged 18 to 30 in good health. The CDR3 DNA reads TGTGCCAGCAGCTTAGGGCTAGCGGGAGGTGGTTTTGGTGAGCAGTTCTTC. Its protein is CASSLGLAGGGFGEQFF.